This TCR beta chain was recorded in a study of ipilimumab plus nivolumab after autologous stem cell transplantation. About the study: The myeloma cohort included high-risk transplant-naive patients and patients relapsing within 3 years of a first autologous transplant. Study-wide findings and caveats: The authors say TCR, Treg and microbiome findings warrant further study.

TCRdb's copy holds only in-frame clones and misses some; the assay was immunoSEQ multiplex PCR. The sample has 9,400 or so clones; about 70% are singletons. The length of the CDR3 is 15 residues. Germline loops: CDR1 MGHRA, CDR2 YSYEKL. The V segment lost 3 bases and the J segment 9 bases; nucleotides outside the gene matches: 8. Details on this clone: What it recognizes is unknown.

Starting 14 to 28 days after autologous transplant, ipilimumab 1 mg/kg was given. Source: PBMCs, taken in a trial of ipilimumab plus nivolumab as post-transplant consolidation. The V and J genes are TRBV4-1 and TRBJ2-2; 9 nucleotides match TRBD1. This receptor was identified in a female donor with multiple myeloma. DNA for the CDR3: TGCGCCAGCAGCCAGTTCGGACAGGGGATCCGGGAGCTGTTTTTT. As protein: CASSQFGQGIRELFF.